This is a list of T cell receptor beta chains from one sample in a study of OX40 agonist ivuxolimab in advanced cancers. Repertoires were generated with immunoSEQ multiplex PCR, while TCRdb's copy carries only in-frame clones and drops some. The table includes roughly 67,000 clones, 80% to 90% detected once. This material consisted of CD4+ or CD8+ T cells sorted from blood, taken in a trial of the OX40 agonist ivuxolimab. The receptor set was obtained from an adult with an advanced solid tumor such as melanoma, head and neck, liver or kidney cancer. Both conserved end residues are part of each CDR3. A D gene is named only where the DNA matches it firmly. Expanded clones get a size class; other rows say once, few or many, or leave the size out.

clone_size: few
j_call: TRBJ2-2
d_call: -
v_call: TRBV6-5
cdr3_nt: TGTGCCAGCGGGGACACCGGGGAGCTGTTTTTT
cdr3_aa: CASGDTGELFF

clone_size: -
j_call: TRBJ2-2
d_call: TRBD2
v_call: TRBV5-1
cdr3_nt: TGCGCCAGCAGCTTACTTGGACTAGCGGGAGTTTCGGTTGACACCGGGGAGCTGTTTTTT
cdr3_aa: CASSLLGLAGVSVDTGELFF

clone_size: -
j_call: TRBJ2-4
d_call: TRBD1
v_call: TRBV6-4
cdr3_nt: TGTGCCAGCAGTGACGGGGCAGGGGGCAAAAACATTCAGTACTTC
cdr3_aa: CASSDGAGGKNIQYF

clone_size: -
j_call: TRBJ2-7
d_call: TRBD1
v_call: TRBV5-1
cdr3_nt: TGCGCCAGCAGCTTGGGGGACAGGGAGTCATACGAGCAGTACTTC
cdr3_aa: CASSLGDRESYEQYF

clone_size: few
j_call: TRBJ2-7
d_call: -
v_call: TRBV7-7
cdr3_nt: TGTGCTAGCAGCTTAGAGGCGAGGGCCGAGCAGTACTTC
cdr3_aa: CASSLEARAEQYF

clone_size: -
j_call: TRBJ1-2
d_call: -
v_call: TRBV28
cdr3_nt: TGTGCCAGCAGTTTTCGGGAGTATGGCTACACCTTC
cdr3_aa: CASSFREYGYTF

clone_size: -
j_call: TRBJ1-1
d_call: -
v_call: TRBV9
cdr3_nt: TGTGCCAGCACTAGGGCTGATTCGAATGAAGCTTTCTTT
cdr3_aa: CASTRADSNEAFF

clone_size: -
j_call: TRBJ2-6
d_call: -
v_call: TRBV6-4
cdr3_nt: TGTGCCAGCAGTGACATGCTCCCTATAAGGGGAAACGTCCTGACTTTC
cdr3_aa: CASSDMLPIRGNVLTF

clone_size: -
j_call: TRBJ2-1
d_call: -
v_call: TRBV4-1
cdr3_nt: TGCGCCAGCAGCCCCCCTCCCCCTAGTGTTGAGCAGTTCTTC
cdr3_aa: CASSPPPPSVEQFF

clone_size: -
j_call: TRBJ2-3
d_call: -
v_call: TRBV7-9
cdr3_nt: TGTGCCAGCAGCTTAGAGAATCCAGGGACAGATACGCAGTATTTT
cdr3_aa: CASSLENPGTDTQYF

clone_size: -
j_call: TRBJ1-5
d_call: -
v_call: TRBV5-6
cdr3_nt: TGTGCCAGCAGCTTGAGCCGGGAACGGTTCCTCTTTCAGCCCCAGCATTTT
cdr3_aa: CASSLSRERFLFQPQHF

clone_size: once
j_call: TRBJ1-2
d_call: TRBD1
v_call: TRBV28
cdr3_nt: TGTGCCAGCAGTTTAATCGGCGGTGGGACAGGGGGCAACTATGGCTACACCTTC
cdr3_aa: CASSLIGGGTGGNYGYTF

clone_size: -
j_call: TRBJ2-2
d_call: -
v_call: TRBV7-2
cdr3_nt: TGTGCCAGCAGCTTAGGGGTTGGGGGAAGCCCCACCGGGGAGCTGTTTTTT
cdr3_aa: CASSLGVGGSPTGELFF

clone_size: -
j_call: TRBJ2-7
d_call: -
v_call: TRBV27
cdr3_nt: TGTGCCAGCAGTTTAAATGGTGGCGAGCAGTACTTC
cdr3_aa: CASSLNGGEQYF

clone_size: once
j_call: TRBJ1-5
d_call: -
v_call: TRBV18
cdr3_nt: TGTGCCAGCTCAGGGGGAAGCAATCAGCCCCAGCATTTT
cdr3_aa: CASSGGSNQPQHF

clone_size: few
j_call: TRBJ2-7
d_call: -
v_call: TRBV6-1
cdr3_nt: TGTGCCAGCAGTGAAGATCCATCCCGCTCCTACGAGCAGTACTTC
cdr3_aa: CASSEDPSRSYEQYF